What follows are 22 T cell receptor beta chains derived from one specimen sequenced in a study of blood T cell repertoires in COVID-19. The repertoire was sequenced with immunoSEQ multiplex PCR; TCRdb's copy has only in-frame clones and lacks some. Of some 140,000 clones detected, around 84% appear once; the ten largest clones hold 2% to 3%. Sequencing was performed on PBMCs or T cells enriched from blood (not recorded which). The receptors were sampled from a man aged 40-55 years with acute COVID-19.

The sample holds a few counts of this clone. The rearrangement joins TRBV7-6 to TRBJ1-1; weak D call: TRBD1 (6 bases). The CDR3 consists of 15 residues. Germline V CDR1 and CDR2: SGHVS, FNYEAQ. Between the trimmed V and J ends, which lost 1 base and 1 base, there was a span of 10 bases. The CDR3 bases are TGTGCCAGCAGCTTAGGGAAGACAGGGAACACTGAAGCTTTCTTT. Protein product: CASSLGKTGNTEAFF.

This clone was detected ten times or more. The rearrangement uses TRBV3-1 (or the pseudogene TRBV3-2) and TRBJ2-2, with D unclear. The V gene lost 4 bases and the J gene lost 2 bases, with 11 bases spanning the gap. Germline V CDR1 and CDR2: LGHDT, YNNKEL (reference sequence). The CDR3 totals 15 residues. The CDR3 DNA follows: TGTGCCAGCAGCCCGTACTCCATAAACACCGGGGAGCTGTTTTTT. Translated, it gives CASSPYSINTGELFF.

The gene calls are TRBV29-1 and TRBJ2-4; 7 nucleotides line up with TRBD2. With 3 bases clipped from V and 1 base from J, the junction kept 3 bases outside the gene matches. The germline gives CDR1 SQVTM, CDR2 ANQGSEA. This CDR3 contains 14 residues. CDR3 protein: CSVDVGGAKNIQYF. CDR3 sequence (DNA): TGCAGCGTTGATGTGGGGGGGGCCAAAAACATTCAGTACTTC.

This rearrangement joins TRBV5-4 to TRBJ2-1; D gene ambiguous. V was cut by 0 bases and J by 8 bases, with 15 bases left in between. The length of the CDR3 is 15 residues. Germline-derived CDR1 and CDR2 are SGHNT and YYREEE (reference sequence). CDR3 protein: CASSLDSKTSDEQFF. As DNA, the CDR3 is TGTGCCAGCAGCTTGGACAGTAAGACATCGGATGAGCAGTTCTTC.

The chain recombines TRBV7-2 with TRBJ2-1; the match to TRBD1 covers 7 bases. CDR1 is SGHTA, CDR2 FQGNSA, per germline. The CDR3 loop spans 15 amino acids. Losses at the gene ends were 1 base for V and 7 bases for J; bases not matched to a gene: 7. CDR3 amino acids: CASSLDVRTGNEQFF. The CDR3 bases are TGTGCCAGCAGCTTAGATGTCCGGACAGGTAATGAGCAGTTCTTC.

This CDR3 reads CASSQYWEELHEQYF. The DNA for the CDR3 is TGCGCCAGCAGTCAATATTGGGAGGAGCTCCACGAGCAGTACTTC. This chain links TRBV23-1 with TRBJ2-7; a possible D gene is TRBD2 (6 bases). TRBV23-1 is sorted into the ORF group, with uncertain function. Trimming shortened V by 1 base and J by 5 bases, and 15 bases separated the two germline ends. The CDR3 contains 15 residues.

The CDR3 bases are TGTGCCAGCAGCTTAGACAGGGTGAACACTGAAGCTTTCTTT. Amino acids: CASSLDRVNTEAFF. The genes are TRBV11-2 and TRBJ1-1; possibly TRBD1 for D (5 bases). CDR3 length: 14 amino acids. V was shortened by 0 bases and J by 0 bases, with 5 bases between the two germline ends. Germline V gene lookup returns CDR1 SGHAT and CDR2 FQNNGV.

This chain connects TRBV6-4 to TRBJ2-7; 8 nucleotides line up with TRBD1. The J segment lost 6 bases and the V segment lost 4 bases, leaving 5 bases of the junction unmatched. Germline assignment: CDR1 MRHNA and CDR2 SNTAGT. The CDR3 extends over 13 amino acids. The CDR3 spells CASSVLTGGEQYF. CDR3 coding DNA: TGTGCCAGCAGTGTATTAACAGGGGGCGAGCAGTACTTC.

V gene TRBV6-4 combines with J gene TRBJ2-3, with 8 nucleotides matching TRBD2. The CDR3 is 14 amino acids. In germline, CDR1 is MRHNA, CDR2 SNTAGT. The ends lost 4 bases at V and 1 base at J; junction bases unmatched: 1. CDR3 residues: CASSVSGGTDTQYF. The CDR3 DNA reads as TGTGCCAGCAGTGTTAGCGGGGGCACAGATACGCAGTATTTT.

This clone was observed once. The V and J genes are TRBV18 and TRBJ1-5, with a possible D match to TRBD1 (6 bases). Germline CDR1 is KGHSH and CDR2 is LQKENI. The CDR3 length is 15 residues. The V and J ends lost 2 bases and 6 bases respectively, with 14 bases between them. This CDR3 is CASSPSQGVGQPQHF. The CDR3 DNA follows: TGTGCCAGCTCACCATCACAGGGTGTCGGTCAGCCCCAGCATTTT.

The chain combines TRBV28 with TRBJ1-1; D unresolved. The CDR3 consists of 12 residues. Germline V gene sequence: CDR1 MDHEN, CDR2 SYDVKM. The V end lost 8 bases, the J end lost 8 bases, and 15 bases lay between the germline ends. The CDR3 spells CASALRRAEAFF. CDR3 nucleotide sequence: TGTGCCAGCGCCTTAAGGAGGGCCGAAGCTTTCTTT.

The chain couples TRBV21-1 to TRBJ2-3; the D call TRBD1 from the table was never checked on the DNA. TRBV21-1 is listed as a pseudogene. This CDR3 is 16 amino acids long. CDR3 region: CASSKWAKKRTDTQYF. The CDR3 nucleotides are TGTGCCAGCAGCAAATGGGCTAAAAAACGCACAGATACGCAGTATTTT.

The V and J genes are TRBV6-5 and TRBJ1-6; D gene uncertain. The CDR3 loop spans 15 amino acids. V lost 4 bases and J 6 bases, leaving 13 bases between the germline ends. CDR1 is MNHEY, CDR2 SVGAGI, per germline. CDR3 residues: CASSSPARGNSPLHF. In nucleotides, the CDR3 is TGTGCCAGCAGTTCCCCAGCGCGGGGTAATTCACCCCTCCACTTT.

The sample holds one count of this clone. Its ends do not fully match the called genes, so a read error is possible. The J gene is TRBJ2-3, the V gene TRBV5-8; unclear D gene. CDR1 and CDR2 (germline): SGHTS, YDEGEE. This CDR3 comprises 14 residues. The CDR3 sequence: CASSETWSRDTQYF. CDR3 DNA sequence: TGTGCCAGCAGCGAGACTTGGAGCAGAGATACGCAGTATTTT.

This clone was recorded a few times. V is TRBV19 and J is TRBJ1-4; D call uncertain. The germline CDR1 and CDR2 sequences are LNHDA and SQIVND (reference sequence). The CDR3 covers 11 residues. V was clipped by 5 bases and J by 8 bases, with 6 bases between them. The CDR3 reads CASSLSEKLFF. The DNA of the CDR3 is TGTGCCAGTAGTTTATCCGAAAAACTGTTTTTT.

This clone was found a few times. The chain uses TRBV5-4 and TRBJ1-2; 7 bases are shared with TRBD1. Germline assignment: CDR1 SGHNT and CDR2 YYREEE (reference sequence). Losses at the gene ends were 4 bases for V and 7 bases for J; bases not matched to a gene: 13. The CDR3 loop spans 15 amino acids. CDR3 DNA: TGTGCCAGCAGCCCGGCACGACAGGGTTCTTTTGGCTACACCTTC. It translates to CASSPARQGSFGYTF.

The chain recombines TRBV4-1 with TRBJ2-4, with 7 bases aligning to TRBD2. The germline CDR1 and CDR2 sequences are MGHRA and YSYEKL. This CDR3 comprises 17 residues. Losses at the gene ends were 0 bases for V and 0 bases for J; bases not matched to a gene: 5. The CDR3 nucleotides read TGCGCCAGCAGCCAAGAAGAGCGGGGACTAGCCAAAAACATTCAGTACTTC. Its protein is CASSQEERGLAKNIQYF.

The rearrangement joins TRBV16 to TRBJ2-2; D is possibly TRBD2 (5 bases). Germline V gene data show CDR1 as KGHSY and CDR2 as FQNENV. Trimming shortened V by 5 bases and J by 10 bases, and 11 bases separated the two germline ends. The CDR3 is made up of 12 amino acids. The CDR3 DNA is TGTGCCAGCAGCGCGGGCTACCAGGAGCTGTTTTTT. Protein sequence: CASSAGYQELFF.

V gene TRBV6-1 combines with J gene TRBJ1-3, with D possibly TRBD1 on 6 matching bases. CDR1 and CDR2 from the germline V gene are MNHNS and SASEGT. CDR3 size: 15 residues. The V gene lost 2 bases and the J gene lost 2 bases, with 10 bases spanning the gap. The CDR3 loop reads CASSERAGAGNTIYF. The CDR3 nucleotides are TGTGCCAGCAGTGAACGCGCAGGGGCTGGAAACACCATATATTTT.

The V gene is TRBV5-1, the J gene TRBJ2-7; D gene ambiguous. CDR3 size: 15 residues. Trimming shortened V by 4 bases and J by 5 bases, and 19 bases separated the two germline ends. Germline lookup yields CDR1 SGHRS and CDR2 YFSETQ. CDR3 sequence (DNA): TGCGCCAGCAGCGATAAAGCTTTTCAGGTGAACGAGCAGTACTTC. Protein: CASSDKAFQVNEQYF.

This clone was observed once. The chain employs TRBV11-2 and TRBJ2-1; TRBD2 matches 11 bases. The CDR3 runs 16 residues. Germline CDR1 SGHAT, CDR2 FQNNGV. V was clipped by 4 bases and J by 10 bases; unmatched bases: 12. The CDR3 DNA follows: TGTGCCAGCAGCTCACCGGTAGCGGGGGGGCCTGGAGAGCAGTTCTTC. Translated: CASSSPVAGGPGEQFF. The complete variable domain, with remaining parts taken from reference TRBV11-2 and TRBJ2-1, reads EAGVAQSPRYKIIEKRQSVAFWCNPISGHATLYWYQQILGQGPKLLIQFQNNGVVDDSQLPKDRFSAERLKGVDSTLKIQPAKLEDSAVYLCASSSPVAGGPGEQFFGPGTRLTVL.

This chain connects TRBV18 to TRBJ1-5; 9 nucleotides line up with TRBD1. V was pared by 6 bases and J by 7 bases, with 4 bases of the junction left unmatched. Per the germline V gene, CDR1 is KGHSH and CDR2 is LQKENI. The CDR3 covers 13 residues. The CDR3 region has the DNA TGTGCCAGCTCCGAGACAGGGGGACAGCCCCAGCATTTT. Its protein is CASSETGGQPQHF.